This entry lists 19 T cell receptor beta chains sequenced from one sample in a study of control samples from healthy donors and cancer patients. Clones were sequenced by immunoSEQ multiplex PCR, and TCRdb holds only the in-frame ones, with some missing. The table lists some 82,000 clones, 80% to 90% of them singletons. Specimen: blood. These receptors came from a man over 45 in good health.

The chain has TRBV6-5 and TRBJ2-1; 7 nucleotides line up with TRBD2. After removal of 5 bases from V and 6 bases from J, the junction contained 10 bases not matched to a gene. This CDR3 contains 15 residues. CDR1 MNHEY and CDR2 SVGAGI come from the germline V gene. CDR3 sequence (DNA): TGTGCCAGCAGTCCCTGGGAGCGGGGAATCAATGAGCAGTTCTTC. Translating gives CASSPWERGINEQFF.

CDR3 sequence: CASSLGTGLYGYTF. CDR3 bases: TGTGCCAGCAGCTTAGGGACAGGTCTCTATGGCTACACCTTC. The chain recombines TRBV11-3 with TRBJ1-2, with 7 bases identical to TRBD1. The CDR3 length is 14 residues. V gave up 1 base and J gave up 4 bases; unmatched junction bases: 3. Looked up from germline, CDR1 is SGHNT and CDR2 is YENEEA. The full variable domain, rest sourced from reference TRBV11-3 and TRBJ1-2, is EAGVVQSPRYKIIEKKQPVAFWCNPISGHNTLYWYLQNLGQGPELLIRYENEEAVDDSQLPKDRFSAERLKGVDSTLKIQPAELGDSAVYLCASSLGTGLYGYTFGSGTRLTVV.

In DNA, the CDR3 is TGTGCCATCAGTGAGCTGGGGACAGGGGGCCCTGGCGAGCAGTACTTC. Its protein product is CAISELGTGGPGEQYF. V is TRBV10-3 and J is TRBJ2-7; 12 positions agree with TRBD1. The CDR3 has 16 amino acids. Trimming took 2 bases from V and 6 from J; bases not matched to a gene: 8. From germline, CDR1 is ENHRY and CDR2 SYGVKD.

This clone was detected only a few times. This chain links TRBV7-2 with TRBJ1-5; 7 nucleotides line up with TRBD1. Trimming at V came to 5 bases and at J to 6 bases, leaving 7 bases not matched to a gene. This CDR3 comprises 14 residues. The germline V gene encodes CDR1 SGHTA and CDR2 FQGNSA. The CDR3 coding sequence is TGTGCCAGCAGCGACAGGGACCGGGGTCAGCCCCAGCATTTT. Its protein product is CASSDRDRGQPQHF.

The CDR3 nucleotides read TGTGCCAGCAGCTTAGGGACAGGGACCGGGGAGCTGTTTTTT. Encoded protein: CASSLGTGTGELFF. This sequence joins TRBV7-3 and TRBJ2-2, with TRBD1 matching 9 bases. Per the germline V gene, CDR1 is SGHTA and CDR2 is FQGTGA. The CDR3 sequence is 14 residues long. V trimming: 2 bases; J trimming: 5 bases; junction bases outside the gene matches: 0.

V usage is TRBV6-5 and J usage is TRBJ1-2; 11 bases map to TRBD1. The CDR3 is 14 residues long. Per germline, CDR1 MNHEY and CDR2 SVGAGI. Trimming took 5 bases from V and 3 from J; bases not matched to a gene: 2. The CDR3 nucleotides are TGTGCCAGCAGTAGGGACAGGGGGTACTATGGCTACACCTTC. Translating gives CASSRDRGYYGYTF.

This chain joins TRBV7-2 and TRBJ2-3; D uncertain. There are 12 residues in the CDR3. The V gene's germline CDR1 is SGHTA and CDR2 FQGNSA. This CDR3 reads CALVGGTDTQYF. The CDR3 DNA is TGTGCTCTGGTTGGCGGCACAGATACGCAGTATTTT.

This chain joins TRBV27 and TRBJ1-1; D unresolved. The germline gives CDR1 MNHEY, CDR2 SMNVEV (reference sequence). V lost 2 bases to trimming and J lost 0 bases, with 10 bases between them. This CDR3 region has 15 residues. The CDR3: CASSLRPRVNTEAFF. For the CDR3, the DNA is TGTGCCAGCAGTTTAAGACCTAGGGTGAACACTGAAGCTTTCTTT.

This clone was detected only once. The CDR3: CASSVGGTSGSGELFF. The CDR3 DNA reads TGTGCCAGCAGCGTAGGAGGGACTAGCGGGTCCGGGGAGCTGTTTTTT. The chain combines TRBV9 with TRBJ2-2, with TRBD2 matching 12 bases. The junction had 3 bases not matched to a gene; V was cut back by 0 bases and J by 6 bases. The germline V gene has CDR1 SGDLS and CDR2 YYNGEE. CDR3 length: 16 amino acids.

The genes are TRBV5-6 and TRBJ1-5, with D uncertain. The CDR3 runs 13 residues. The germline V and J ends were trimmed by 1 base and 6 bases, with 8 bases remaining between them. Germline CDR1 and CDR2: SGHDT and YYEEEE. The CDR3 sequence is CASSLTISQPQHF. The CDR3 nucleotides read TGTGCCAGCAGCTTGACAATAAGTCAGCCCCAGCATTTT.

The chain employs TRBV7-8 and TRBJ1-5; the D is unclear. The CDR3 consists of 15 residues. Germline CDR1 and CDR2: SGHVS and FQNEAQ. Trimming shortened V by 1 base and J by 5 bases, and 12 bases separated the two germline ends. The CDR3, as DNA: TGTGCCAGCAGCTTAGAGAGTGGGCAGGATCAGCCCCAGCATTTT. Protein product: CASSLESGQDQPQHF.

This sequence joins TRBV9 and TRBJ1-6; D is unresolved. In germline, CDR1 is SGDLS, CDR2 YYNGEE. V lost 0 bases to trimming and J lost 7 bases, with 11 bases between them. This CDR3 has 15 amino acids. Written as DNA, the CDR3 is TGTGCCAGCAGCGTAGGGTCCCTCTGGAATTCACCCCTCCACTTT. Its protein is CASSVGSLWNSPLHF.

V is TRBV2 and J is TRBJ2-1, with D tentatively TRBD2 (5 bases). The CDR3 is 15 amino acids. CDR1 and CDR2 (germline): SNHLY, FYNNEI. Trimming removed 8 bases at V and 2 bases at J, with 16 bases between. DNA of the CDR3: TGTGCCAGCTGTCGCGAAACGGGGACCTACAATGAGCAGTTCTTC. Translating it yields CASCRETGTYNEQFF.

The chain links TRBV19 to TRBJ2-5; no firm D call. V was shortened by 6 bases and J by 5 bases, with 7 bases between the two germline ends. Germline V lookup: CDR1 LNHDA, CDR2 SQIVND (reference sequence). This CDR3 contains 11 residues. The CDR3 protein is CASRFGETQYF. CDR3 in DNA: TGTGCCAGTAGGTTCGGGGAGACCCAGTACTTC.

V is TRBV9 and J is TRBJ1-6; D is ambiguous. Germline V gives CDR1 SGDLS, CDR2 YYNGEE. This CDR3 has 14 amino acids. Trimming pared 3 bases from V and 6 bases from J, leaving 10 bases between. Here the CDR3 reads CASSASVPNSPLHF. The CDR3 DNA is TGTGCCAGCAGCGCCTCGGTGCCTAATTCACCCCTCCACTTT.

This rearrangement joins TRBV7-9 to TRBJ2-7, with TRBD2 matching over 8 bases. The length of the CDR3 is 15 residues. Trimming removed 5 bases from V and 3 bases from J; junction bases left unmatched: 9. CDR1 SEHNR and CDR2 FQNEAQ come from the germline V gene (reference sequence). DNA for the CDR3: TGTGCCAGCAGCCAAACTAGCGGAAAAATCTACGAGCAGTACTTC. Residues: CASSQTSGKIYEQYF.

The rearrangement links TRBV29-1 to TRBJ2-5; the D is unclear. V was clipped by 0 bases and J by 5 bases, with 16 bases between them. Germline CDR1 SQVTM, CDR2 ANQGSEA. This CDR3 comprises 15 residues. CDR3 loop: CSVEDLHSFKETQYF. In DNA form, the CDR3 reads TGCAGCGTTGAAGATCTTCACAGTTTCAAGGAGACCCAGTACTTC.

The chain recombines TRBV27 with TRBJ2-1; 7 nucleotides align to TRBD1. Germline-derived CDR1 and CDR2 are MNHEY and SMNVEV (reference sequence). CDR3 length equals 16 residues. V lost 0 bases and J lost 8; bases outside the gene matches: 10. CDR3 sequence (DNA): TGTGCCAGCAGTTTATCGACAGGGTGGGTCGGCGATGAGCAGTTCTTC. This translates into CASSLSTGWVGDEQFF.

On this clone: Other DNA sequences in the sample encode the same CDR3. The genes are TRBV18 and TRBJ2-3; the D is unclear. Germline values: CDR1 KGHSH, CDR2 LQKENI. Trimming cost V 3 bases and J 0 bases, with 4 bases left between them. The CDR3 is made up of 13 amino acids. CDR3 sequence: CASSPPSTDTQYF. Written as DNA, the CDR3 is TGTGCCAGCTCACCGCCTAGCACAGATACGCAGTATTTT.